This T cell receptor (beta chain) was retrieved from a study of shared clonotypes between healthy human individuals. Regarding the study as a whole: Sorted-subset samples were not fully sequenced, rarefaction indicated. What naive subsets generally showed was a larger estimated richness than memory subsets showed. When compared with the clonotypes that were shared by all four sorted-subset donors, the non-shared clonotypes turned out to have lower generation probabilities.

This clone showed up just once. The antigen is not known. CD4+ cells yielded CD45RA+ naive and CD45RA-negative memory subsets. This table comes from immunoSEQ multiplex PCR, and its TCRdb copy is limited to in-frame clones, with some not included. The sample yields 2 million to 2.5 million clones, around 90% seen once. V shed 2 bases and J 7 bases; nucleotides not matched to a gene: 5. CDR3 length: 14 amino acids. The germline V gene has CDR1 LNHDA and CDR2 SQIVND (reference sequence). Sequences were obtained from naive CD4+ T cells from PBMCs. The subset is: CD45RA+ positively selected. This rearrangement joins TRBV19 to TRBJ1-1, with TRBD1 identical over 9 bases. The TCR comes from a man between 18 and 35 years old in good health. Some clones in this sample may be carry-over from other donors' samples. As DNA, the CDR3 is TGTGCCAGTAGTATACGAGACAGGGGGATTGAAGCTTTCTTT. It yields the protein CASSIRDRGIEAFF.